Below are 9 T cell receptor beta chains sequenced from a single sample in a study of OX40 agonist ivuxolimab in advanced cancers. Sequenced by immunoSEQ multiplex PCR; TCRdb stores in-frame clones only, minus some. Of 15,000 to 20,000 clones in the sample, approximately 86% were seen once. This specimen consisted of CD4+ or CD8+ T cells sorted from blood, obtained in a trial of the OX40 agonist ivuxolimab. The receptors were gathered from an adult with an advanced solid tumor such as melanoma, head and neck, liver or kidney cancer.

In DNA, the CDR3 is TGTGCCATCAGTGAGTCGGGCAGGGGATCCTCTGGAAACACCATATATTTT. Its protein is CAISESGRGSSGNTIYF. This chain links TRBV10-3 with TRBJ1-3; possible D gene TRBD1, 6 bases. Looked up from germline, CDR1 is ENHRY and CDR2 is SYGVKD. The CDR3 runs 17 residues. Trimming took off 0 bases at V and 0 bases at J, with 12 bases between the two ends.

The chain couples TRBV2 to TRBJ1-2; D unclear. Germline values: CDR1 SNHLY, CDR2 FYNNEI. The CDR3 contains 14 residues. V was pared by 1 base and J by 4 bases, with 10 bases between. The DNA for the CDR3 is TGTGCCAGCAGTGAAGGTCGGGCTGGCTATGGCTACACCTTC. Translation: CASSEGRAGYGYTF.

DNA for the CDR3: TGTGCCAGTAGTAGGTCGGGGGCTGGGGCCAACGTCCTGACTTTC. Its translation is CASSRSGAGANVLTF. The V and J genes are TRBV19 and TRBJ2-6; D may be TRBD2 (6 bases). Deletions cut 4 bases from V and 2 bases from J, with 9 bases between. Germline values: CDR1 LNHDA, CDR2 SQIVND (reference sequence). This CDR3 has 15 amino acids.

This clone showed up just once. The chain employs TRBV18 and TRBJ2-4; the D is unclear. Germline CDR1 KGHSH, CDR2 LQKENI. The CDR3 totals 16 residues. Trimming removed 3 bases from V and 0 bases from J, with 12 bases in between. CDR3 sequence (DNA): TGTGCCAGCTCACCGAACATCGGCCTAGCCAAAAACATTCAGTACTTC. It encodes CASSPNIGLAKNIQYF. The entire variable domain, with the rest obtained from reference TRBV18 and TRBJ2-4, is as follows: NAGVMQNPRHLVRRRGQEARLRCSPMKGHSHVYWYRQLPEEGLKFMVYLQKENIIDESGMPKERFSAEFPKEGPSILRIQQVVRGDSAAYFCASSPNIGLAKNIQYFGAGTRLSVL.

The chain is built from TRBV5-6 and TRBJ2-3; 7 nucleotides line up with TRBD1. Germline assignment: CDR1 SGHDT and CDR2 YYEEEE. J lost 5 bases, V lost 4 bases, and 7 bases had no gene match. The CDR3 extends over 14 amino acids. The CDR3 protein is CASSPGTVRDTQYF. The CDR3 nucleotides are TGTGCCAGCAGCCCCGGGACAGTCAGAGATACGCAGTATTTT.

V and J are TRBV20-1 and TRBJ2-7; D remains ambiguous. Germline V gives CDR1 DFQATT, CDR2 SNEGSKA (reference sequence). This CDR3 spans 11 amino acids. V was shortened by 6 bases and J by 4 bases, with 10 bases between the two germline ends. The CDR3, as DNA: TGCAGTGCCCGCATGGGTTACGAGCAGTACTTC. Protein product: CSARMGYEQYF.

This chain connects TRBV5-1 to TRBJ2-1; 15 nucleotides agree with TRBD2. The V gene's germline CDR1 is SGHRS and CDR2 YFSETQ. This CDR3 contains 16 residues. The trim removed 4 bases at V and 5 bases at J, leaving 4 bases unmatched. CDR3 nucleotide sequence: TGCGCCAGCAGCCCTTGGACTAGCGGGAGGGACAATGAGCAGTTCTTC. It is translated as CASSPWTSGRDNEQFF.

The CDR3 DNA sequence: TGTGCCATCAATCCTGGACAGGGTCATGAGCAGTTCTTC. Translation gives CAINPGQGHEQFF. The chain carries TRBV10-3 and TRBJ2-1, with TRBD1 matching 8 bases. CDR1 and CDR2 from the germline V gene are ENHRY and SYGVKD. The V and J ends lost 7 bases and 8 bases, in that order; junction bases with no gene match: 7. The CDR3 length is 13 residues.

V and J are TRBV2 and TRBJ2-7, with TRBD2 identical over 12 bases. This CDR3 comprises 17 residues. The germline CDR1 and CDR2 sequences are SNHLY and FYNNEI. Trimming removed 0 bases from V and 6 bases from J; junction bases left unmatched: 9. The CDR3 region is CASSEALASGRAIEQYF. As DNA, the CDR3 is TGTGCCAGCAGTGAAGCGCTAGCTAGCGGGAGGGCGATCGAGCAGTACTTC.